This T cell receptor beta chain derives from a study of blood T cell repertoires in COVID-19. Looking at the study overall: The United States, Italy and Spain were the sources of the acute and convalescent COVID-19 samples.

Sequencing used immunoSEQ multiplex PCR; TCRdb keeps in-frame clones, though not all of them. In the table there are 170,000 or so clones, roughly 86% of which are singletons. Germline CDR1 SGHTA, CDR2 FQGTGA. The junction had 10 bases not matched to a gene; V was cut back by 6 bases and J by 0 bases. This CDR3 contains 16 residues. This clonotype was obtained from a man aged 55 to 69 with COVID-19, enrolled during active disease. Source material: peripheral blood. The chain uses TRBV7-3 and TRBJ1-1, with 7 bases lining up with TRBD1. CDR3: CASSQTGANLNTEAFF. CDR3 sequence (DNA): TGTGCCAGCAGTCAAACAGGGGCAAATTTGAACACTGAAGCTTTCTTT.